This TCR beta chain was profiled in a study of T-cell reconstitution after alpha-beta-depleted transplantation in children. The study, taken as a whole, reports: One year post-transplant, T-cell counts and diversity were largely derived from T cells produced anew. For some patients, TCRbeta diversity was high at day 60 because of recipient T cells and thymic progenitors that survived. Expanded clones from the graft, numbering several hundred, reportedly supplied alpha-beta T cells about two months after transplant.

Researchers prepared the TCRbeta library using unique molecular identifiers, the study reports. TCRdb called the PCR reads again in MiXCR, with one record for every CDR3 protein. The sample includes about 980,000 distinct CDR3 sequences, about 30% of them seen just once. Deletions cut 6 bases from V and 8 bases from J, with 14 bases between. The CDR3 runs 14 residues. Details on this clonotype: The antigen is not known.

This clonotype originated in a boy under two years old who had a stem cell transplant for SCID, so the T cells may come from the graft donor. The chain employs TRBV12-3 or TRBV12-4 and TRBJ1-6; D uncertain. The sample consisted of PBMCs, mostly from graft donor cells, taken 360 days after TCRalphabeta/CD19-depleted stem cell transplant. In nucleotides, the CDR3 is TGTGCCAGCAGACCCCCGAGACTCGATTCACCCCTCCACTTT. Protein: CASRPPRLDSPLHF.